This TCR beta chain was sequenced during a study of OX40 agonist ivuxolimab in advanced cancers. Study as a whole: Patients were roughly 87% male with ages about 23 to 90, mean approximately 58.

The timepoints at which blood was sampled were baseline, cycle 4 day 1, and cycle 7 day 1. The data were produced by immunoSEQ multiplex PCR, yet TCRdb's version contains in-frame clones alone and is incomplete. The data hold about 35,000 clones, with roughly 84% observed a single time. CDR1 is KGHSH, CDR2 LQKENI, per germline. The CDR3 totals 15 residues. Trimming at V came to 6 bases and at J to 6 bases, leaving 10 bases not matched to a gene. This sequence originates from an adult with an advanced solid tumor such as melanoma, head and neck, liver or kidney cancer. The chain couples TRBV18 to TRBJ1-5, with 8 nucleotides matching TRBD1. The source was CD4+ or CD8+ T cells sorted from blood, collected in a trial of the OX40 agonist ivuxolimab. CDR3 loop: CASSRDRGMTQPQHF. DNA of the CDR3: TGTGCCAGCTCCCGAGACAGGGGTATGACTCAGCCCCAGCATTTT.